This T cell receptor (beta chain) was observed in a study of OX40 agonist ivuxolimab in advanced cancers. Study-level background: Ivuxolimab was a fully human IgG2 agonistic monoclonal antibody targeting the costimulatory receptor OX40 (CD134). Intravenous ivuxolimab was administered to patients every 2 weeks at six dose levels: 0.01, 0.1, 0.3, 1.5, 3 and 10 mg/kg. Of the approximately 54 patients in dose escalation, about 20 had hepatocellular carcinoma, about 15 had melanoma, 9 had renal cell carcinoma and 9 had head and neck cancer. A male proportion of roughly 80% and a mean age of approximately 62 years, ranging from about 23 to 90, were recorded for the dose-escalation cohort. Prior anti-PD-1, anti-PD-L1 or anti-CTLA-4 therapy was permitted, and checkpoint inhibitors had been received by less than 45% of dose-escalation patients. Partial responses occurred in three dose-escalation patients: two with cutaneous melanoma and one with hepatocellular carcinoma. Peripheral TCRbeta sequencing was intended to test whether TCR sequence diversity was altered and clonal T-cell expansion was caused by ivuxolimab. The paper reports the monotherapy dose-escalation portion (N of about 50 patients) of the phase I ivuxolimab trial.

Genomic DNA was extracted from sorted cells for sequencing of the TCRbeta CDR3 region. The immunoSEQ Assay was used for sequencing of TCRbeta CDR3 regions. TCRdb stores this immuneACCESS table with in-frame sequences only. Part of the clones is absent; in the studies checked, under half of the shortfall reflects unresolved V genes, and no reason is known for the rest. The sample data list fewer than 90,000 clones, and roughly 90% of these were observed just once. 2.3% of the sample lies in the top ten. A word on this clone: Its antigen is still unknown. Base qualities are missing; no much larger clone stands one base away.

Patients with autoimmune disease history or receiving systemic immunosuppression were excluded from the trial. Peripheral blood for TCR sequencing was drawn from every dose cohort at baseline, at cycle 4 day 1 and at cycle 7 day 1. The samples were taken from a phase I, first-in-human, multicenter, open-label dose-escalation trial of ivuxolimab. Adults with locally advanced or metastatic head and neck squamous cell, hepatocellular, melanoma or renal cell carcinoma were enrolled in the trial. CD4+ and CD8+ T cells were sorted separately from peripheral blood before TCR sequencing. General conclusions and limits of the study: The antigen specificity of the peripheral T cells that underwent clonal expansion was not determined. In the 0.1-3.0 mg/kg groups, partial responders were among the patients with the lowest normalized peripheral clonal expansion, particularly in CD8+ T cells. Clonal expansion of both CD4+ and CD8+ blood T cells was observed from baseline to week 6 at doses 0.1 to 3.0 mg/kg. Low levels of normalized T-cell clonal expansion were also seen in some patients who did not respond. On average, CD8+ T cells showed more expanded clones than CD4+ T cells after ivuxolimab.

V is cut by 2 bases and J by 2 bases, and the space between the germline ends is 9 bases. The germline V gene (reference sequence) specifies GTSNPN as CDR1 and SVGIG as CDR2. Taken from cysteine to phenylalanine, the CDR3 has 14 residues. Of the read, only the CDR3 DNA is kept; its 42 bases are in frame from base 1. The receptor was isolated from an adult with an advanced solid tumor such as melanoma, head and neck, liver or kidney cancer. The chain employs TRBV30 and TRBJ2-2; the D gene identity is not certain. Sequencing was performed on CD4+ or CD8+ T cells sorted from blood, taken in a trial of the OX40 agonist ivuxolimab. At the DNA level, the sequence is TGTGCCTGGAGTTTTTCCCATAACACCGGGGAGCTGTTTTTT. It specifies CAWSFSHNTGELFF. The reference TRBV30 and TRBJ2-2 proteins fill in what lies around the CDR3, so the full variable domain reads SQTIHQWPATLVQPVGSPLSLECTVEGTSNPNLYWYRQAAGRGLQLLFYSVGIGQISSEVPQNLSASRPQDRQFILSSKKLLLSDSGFYLCAWSFSHNTGELFFGEGSRLTVL.